This T cell receptor (beta chain) was observed in a study of cytomegalovirus exposure and HLA in healthy donors. J lost 2 bases, V lost 5 bases, and 6 bases had no gene match. There are 15 residues in the CDR3. Germline V gives CDR1 LNHDA, CDR2 SQIVND (reference sequence). The PCR had 60 Vbeta and 13 Jbeta primers. Sequencing used immunoSEQ multiplex PCR; TCRdb keeps in-frame clones, though not all of them. In total, the table holds 140,000 to 150,000 clones. Turning to this clone: The same CDR3 also results from other DNA sequences found in this sample.

Sample: PBMCs. The chain links TRBV19 to TRBJ1-2, with 9 bases lining up with TRBD1. This TCR came from a woman aged 45-65 years in good health and CMV-seronegative. CDR3: CASSPQTGGNYGYTF. The CDR3 DNA is TGTGCCAGTAGTCCTCAAACAGGGGGCAACTATGGCTACACCTTC.